This T cell receptor beta chain was recorded in a study of T-cell memory formation after mild COVID-19. In germline, CDR1 is MNHEY, CDR2 SVGAGI. Trimming stripped 1 base from V and 1 base from J, with 5 bases between. CDR3 length: 14 residues. This clonotype showed up just a few times. TCRdb itself ran the 5' RACE reads through MiXCR, one entry per CDR3 protein. The sample lists about 430,000 distinct CDR3 sequences; roughly 24% were seen once. Sequencing was performed on PBMCs or a T cell subset sorted from them (not recorded which). V usage is TRBV6-5 and J usage is TRBJ2-1, with unresolved D. The receptor was derived from an adult woman who had mild COVID-19 (a few samples of this study predate the infection). Cell type and time point are not known. CDR3 sequence (DNA): TGTGCCAGCAGTTACTTCGGATCCTACAATGAGCAGTTCTTC. It translates to CASSYFGSYNEQFF.